This TCR beta chain was recorded in a study of blood T cell repertoires in COVID-19. Turning to the study itself: COVID-19 samples, acute and convalescent, were from the United States, Italy and Spain.

Only in-frame clones appear in the TCRdb table, and some are missing; sequencing was by immunoSEQ multiplex PCR. The sample holds 120,000 to 150,000 clones; over 80% are singletons and the top ten take approximately 0.98%. V lost 6 bases and J lost 13; bases outside the gene matches: 13. This CDR3 has 14 residues. Germline loops: CDR1 SEHNR, CDR2 FQNEAQ (reference sequence). The V and J genes are TRBV7-9 and TRBJ2-1; TRBD2 matches 9 bases. The origin of this receptor is a woman in her forties or fifties with acute or convalescent COVID-19. Sequencing was carried out using peripheral blood. The CDR3 bases are TGTGCCAGCAGTTCAGAGGGTGGGACTAGCATCCAGTTCTTC. Encoded protein: CASSSEGGTSIQFF.